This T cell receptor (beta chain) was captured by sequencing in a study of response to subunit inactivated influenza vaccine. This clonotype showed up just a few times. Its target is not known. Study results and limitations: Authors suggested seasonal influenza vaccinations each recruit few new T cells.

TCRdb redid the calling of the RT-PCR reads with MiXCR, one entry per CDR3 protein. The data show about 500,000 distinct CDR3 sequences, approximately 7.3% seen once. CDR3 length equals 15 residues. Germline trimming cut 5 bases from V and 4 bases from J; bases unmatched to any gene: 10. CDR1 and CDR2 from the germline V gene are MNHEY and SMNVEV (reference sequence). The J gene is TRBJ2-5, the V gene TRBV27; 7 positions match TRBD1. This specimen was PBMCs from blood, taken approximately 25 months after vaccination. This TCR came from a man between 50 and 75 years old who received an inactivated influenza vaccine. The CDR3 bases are TGTGCCAGCAGTCCCCGGGACAGATGGGTAGAGACCCAGTACTTC. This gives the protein CASSPRDRWVETQYF.